This entry describes one TCR beta chain. The sample belongs to a study of T and B cells in COVID-19 patients. Study in general: Blood was sampled from COVID-19 patients who were either actively infected or recovered.

TRB rearrangements were amplified by multiplex PCR with BIOMED2 TRB-A/B primers. TCRdb used MiXCR to reprocess the multiplex PCR reads, holding one entry per CDR3 protein. The sample contains 13,000 or so distinct CDR3 sequences, about 30% of which appear only once. The CDR3 runs 15 residues. Trimming cost V 3 bases and J 2 bases, with 12 bases left between them. Germline CDR1 SGHVS, CDR2 FNYEAQ. Each TRB amplification used about 220-500 ng of genomic DNA from blood. The receptor's source is a human donor who had recovered from COVID-19. The sequencing input was blood. The V and J genes are TRBV7-6 and TRBJ2-3, with unresolved D. CDR3 loop: CASSLRGPPTDTQYF. CDR3 bases: TGTGCCAGCAGCTTGAGAGGACCCCCCACAGATACGCAGTATTTT. The whole variable domain, remainder taken from reference TRBV7-6 and TRBJ2-3, is GAGVSQSPRYKVTKRGQDVALRCDPISGHVSLYWYRQALGQGPEFLTYFNYEAQQDKSGLPNDRFSAERPEGSISTLTIQRTEQRDSAMYRCASSLRGPPTDTQYFGPGTRLTVL.